Shown below are 18 T cell receptor beta chains from a single sample sequenced in a study of siplizumab effects on memory and regulatory T cells. TCRdb's table, derived via immunoSEQ multiplex PCR, lists solely in-frame clones and lacks some. The repertoire holds roughly 100,000 clones, with 80% to 95% as singletons. Sequenced input: CD8+ T cells sorted from blood. The receptors were gathered from a human donor in good health.

The V and J genes are TRBV4-2 and TRBJ1-3; a weak D match, TRBD1 (5 bases). Germline V gene sequence: CDR1 LGHNA, CDR2 YNFKEQ. With 0 bases removed from V and 0 bases from J, the gap between germline ends came to 9 bases. This CDR3 has 16 amino acids. The CDR3 region is CASSQDLGGSGNTIYF. Written as DNA, the CDR3 is TGTGCCAGCAGCCAAGATCTGGGGGGCTCTGGAAACACCATATATTTT.

V and J are TRBV4-3 and TRBJ1-2; TRBD1 might be the D (6 bases). The CDR3 loop spans 15 amino acids. Germline lookup yields CDR1 LGHNA and CDR2 YSLEER. Between the trimmed V and J ends, which lost 1 base and 2 bases, there was a span of 11 bases. CDR3 nucleotides: TGCGCCAGCAGCCAAGGCAGGGGCCTCAACTATGGCTACACCTTC. It encodes CASSQGRGLNYGYTF.

The chain recombines TRBV29-1 with TRBJ2-7; TRBD1 might be the D (6 bases). The germline gives CDR1 SQVTM, CDR2 ANQGSEA. This CDR3 spans 14 amino acids. Trimming pared 4 bases from V and 6 bases from J, leaving 19 bases between. The CDR3 is CSVGVGTTNREQYF. DNA of the CDR3: TGCAGCGTTGGGGTGGGGACAACCAACCGCGAGCAGTACTTC.

This chain uses TRBV10-3 with TRBJ1-4; D perhaps matches TRBD1 (5 bases). The length of the CDR3 is 14 residues. Trimming removed 4 bases at V and 3 bases at J, with 9 bases between. Germline V CDR1 and CDR2: ENHRY, SYGVKD. CDR3 bases: TGTGCCATCAGTGTAACAGGACCTAATGAAAAACTGTTTTTT. This sequence encodes CAISVTGPNEKLFF.

This clone came up once. The J gene is TRBJ2-7, the V gene TRBV7-9; 7 positions agree with TRBD1. Trimming took 5 bases from V and 6 from J; bases not matched to a gene: 19. Germline values: CDR1 SEHNR, CDR2 FQNEAQ (reference sequence). The CDR3 sequence is 17 residues long. For the CDR3, the DNA is TGTGCCAGCAGCGGGCTCACAGGGGTTGGCCTTGTGGGCGAGCAGTACTTC. It specifies CASSGLTGVGLVGEQYF.

The rearrangement joins TRBV4-1 to TRBJ1-1; D is possibly TRBD1 (5 bases). Deletions cut 3 bases from V and 8 bases from J, with 7 bases between. Germline V gives CDR1 MGHRA, CDR2 YSYEKL. The CDR3 totals 11 residues. CDR3 DNA sequence: TGCGCCAGCAGCCAGGGGGACGAAGCTTTCTTT. Translating gives CASSQGDEAFF.

The J gene is TRBJ2-7, the V gene TRBV19, with 11 bases identical to TRBD2. CDR3 length: 14 residues. The junction had 8 bases not matched to a gene; V was cut back by 9 bases and J by 4 bases. Germline loops: CDR1 LNHDA, CDR2 SQIVND (reference sequence). The DNA for the CDR3 is TGTGCCAGCAGCCCTAGCGGGAGGTCTTACGAGCAGTACTTC. Translating gives CASSPSGRSYEQYF.

This clone was seen a handful of times. V usage is TRBV9 and J usage is TRBJ1-1, with TRBD1 as a possible D gene (6 bases). The CDR3 spans 14 residues. V shed 2 bases and J shed 2 bases, with 10 bases lying between them. Germline V gives CDR1 SGDLS, CDR2 YYNGEE. CDR3 protein: CASSVSGANTEAFF. In DNA, the CDR3 is TGTGCCAGCAGCGTTTCGGGGGCTAACACTGAAGCTTTCTTT.

This clone was seen only once. The chain has TRBV27 and TRBJ1-1, with D perhaps matching TRBD1 (5 bases). The CDR3 covers 12 residues. Germline values: CDR1 MNHEY, CDR2 SMNVEV (reference sequence). V was trimmed by 10 bases and J by 7 bases, leaving 16 bases between them. CDR3 amino acids: CATEKTGGEAFF. CDR3 coding DNA: TGTGCCACCGAAAAAACCGGGGGTGAAGCTTTCTTT.

The chain couples TRBV19 to TRBJ1-5, with 9 bases fitting TRBD1. This CDR3 region has 15 residues. The V gene's germline CDR1 is LNHDA and CDR2 SQIVND (reference sequence). With 6 bases clipped from V and 5 bases from J, the junction kept 8 bases outside the gene matches. CDR3 nucleotide sequence: TGTGCCAGTAGATCGACAGGGGGAACTCATCAGCCCCAGCATTTT. It encodes CASRSTGGTHQPQHF.

The chain links TRBV5-8 to TRBJ1-5; D gene unclear. The V and J ends lost 1 base and 6 bases respectively, with 11 bases between them. The CDR3 has 14 amino acids. Germline CDR1 is SGHTS and CDR2 is YDEGEE. This CDR3 reads CASSLRAGSQPQHF. The CDR3 bases are TGTGCCAGCAGCTTGAGGGCGGGGTCTCAGCCCCAGCATTTT.

This chain connects TRBV2 to TRBJ2-7; D may be TRBD1 (6 bases). This CDR3 contains 12 residues. V lost 7 bases and J lost 2, with 9 bases in between. CDR1 is SNHLY, CDR2 FYNNEI, per germline. This chain's CDR3 is CASKDSAYEQYF. The CDR3 DNA sequence: TGTGCCAGCAAGGACAGCGCCTACGAGCAGTACTTC.

This chain connects TRBV7-6 to TRBJ2-3; D not resolved. This CDR3 spans 13 amino acids. CDR1 is SGHVS, CDR2 FNYEAQ, per germline. V gave up 4 bases and J gave up 2 bases, with 7 bases separating them. Written as DNA, the CDR3 is TGTGCCAGCAGCTCCCTTTTCACAGATACGCAGTATTTT. Amino acids: CASSSLFTDTQYF. Drawing the rest from reference TRBV7-6 and TRBJ2-3, the complete variable domain is GAGVSQSPRYKVTKRGQDVALRCDPISGHVSLYWYRQALGQGPEFLTYFNYEAQQDKSGLPNDRFSAERPEGSISTLTIQRTEQRDSAMYRCASSSLFTDTQYFGPGTRLTVL.

Here the CDR3 reads CASSDGGDNEQFF. The CDR3 bases are TGCGCCAGCAGTGATGGAGGTGACAATGAGCAGTTCTTC. J is TRBJ2-1 and V is TRBV10-2; tentative D call: TRBD2 (5 bases). Germline CDR1 is WSHSY and CDR2 is SAAADI. Trimming left V 3 bases short and J 5 bases short, with 8 bases between. The length of the CDR3 is 13 residues.

The chain links TRBV13 to TRBJ2-2; D is possibly TRBD1 (5 bases). The CDR3 sequence is 13 residues long. Trimming took 4 bases from V and 7 from J, leaving 10 bases between them. Germline CDR1 PRHDT, CDR2 FYEKMQ (reference sequence). CDR3 amino acids: CASSSDTNGELFF. As DNA, the CDR3 is TGTGCCAGCAGCTCGGACACCAACGGGGAGCTGTTTTTT.

This clone occurred once. This chain joins TRBV29-1 and TRBJ2-2; D is undetermined. Germline values: CDR1 SQVTM, CDR2 ANQGSEA. The CDR3 is 13 amino acids. Trimming removed 2 bases from V and 0 bases from J, with 4 bases in between. This CDR3 reads CSVEQTNTGELFF. Here the CDR3 DNA reads TGCAGCGTTGAACAGACGAACACCGGGGAGCTGTTTTTT.

DNA for the CDR3: TGTGCCAGCAGCCAAGGGGGTGTCACTGAAGCTTTCTTT. It yields the protein CASSQGGVTEAFF. This chain links TRBV7-6 with TRBJ1-1; D might be TRBD1 (6 bases). Trimming stripped 5 bases from V and 4 bases from J, with 11 bases between. The V gene's germline CDR1 is SGHVS and CDR2 FNYEAQ. This CDR3 is built from 13 residues.

The chain is built from TRBV19 and TRBJ1-1; TRBD1 aligns across 7 bases. This CDR3 region has 19 residues. Germline loops: CDR1 LNHDA, CDR2 SQIVND (reference sequence). With 4 bases clipped from V and 6 bases from J, the junction kept 23 bases outside the gene matches. The CDR3: CASSTRVATGEPPYAEAFF. The DNA for the CDR3 is TGTGCCAGTAGTACCCGGGTAGCCACAGGGGAACCCCCCTACGCTGAAGCTTTCTTT.